This T cell receptor (beta chain) was obtained from a study of shared clonotypes between healthy human individuals. Findings of the study overall: Among non-shared clonotypes, generation probabilities were lower than among those shared by all four donors.

Authors' data handling: ImmunoSEQ supplied junction-only sequences lacking quality scores, so filtering was different. The table came from immunoSEQ multiplex PCR; TCRdb's copy has only in-frame clones and leaves some out. V and J calls and clone size are as listed in that table; D and trimming were resolved from the DNA. The table lists over 1.5 million clones, under 99% of them singletons. A note on this clone: The antigen is not known.

CD4+ cell separation produced CD45RA+ naive and CD45RA-negative memory subsets. Germline CDR1 is SEHNR and CDR2 is FQNEAQ (reference sequence). V was pared by 5 bases and J by 5 bases, with 18 bases between. The CDR3 runs 15 residues. The sequencing sample was made of naive CD4+ T cells sorted from blood. As to subset: CD45RA+ positively selected. This chain connects TRBV7-9 to TRBJ2-5, with a tentative D call TRBD2 (7 bases). This receptor was obtained from a young man in good health. CDR3 in amino acids: CASSPQGGDAETQYF. CDR3 bases: TGTGCCAGCAGCCCTCAAGGGGGGGATGCGGAGACCCAGTACTTC.